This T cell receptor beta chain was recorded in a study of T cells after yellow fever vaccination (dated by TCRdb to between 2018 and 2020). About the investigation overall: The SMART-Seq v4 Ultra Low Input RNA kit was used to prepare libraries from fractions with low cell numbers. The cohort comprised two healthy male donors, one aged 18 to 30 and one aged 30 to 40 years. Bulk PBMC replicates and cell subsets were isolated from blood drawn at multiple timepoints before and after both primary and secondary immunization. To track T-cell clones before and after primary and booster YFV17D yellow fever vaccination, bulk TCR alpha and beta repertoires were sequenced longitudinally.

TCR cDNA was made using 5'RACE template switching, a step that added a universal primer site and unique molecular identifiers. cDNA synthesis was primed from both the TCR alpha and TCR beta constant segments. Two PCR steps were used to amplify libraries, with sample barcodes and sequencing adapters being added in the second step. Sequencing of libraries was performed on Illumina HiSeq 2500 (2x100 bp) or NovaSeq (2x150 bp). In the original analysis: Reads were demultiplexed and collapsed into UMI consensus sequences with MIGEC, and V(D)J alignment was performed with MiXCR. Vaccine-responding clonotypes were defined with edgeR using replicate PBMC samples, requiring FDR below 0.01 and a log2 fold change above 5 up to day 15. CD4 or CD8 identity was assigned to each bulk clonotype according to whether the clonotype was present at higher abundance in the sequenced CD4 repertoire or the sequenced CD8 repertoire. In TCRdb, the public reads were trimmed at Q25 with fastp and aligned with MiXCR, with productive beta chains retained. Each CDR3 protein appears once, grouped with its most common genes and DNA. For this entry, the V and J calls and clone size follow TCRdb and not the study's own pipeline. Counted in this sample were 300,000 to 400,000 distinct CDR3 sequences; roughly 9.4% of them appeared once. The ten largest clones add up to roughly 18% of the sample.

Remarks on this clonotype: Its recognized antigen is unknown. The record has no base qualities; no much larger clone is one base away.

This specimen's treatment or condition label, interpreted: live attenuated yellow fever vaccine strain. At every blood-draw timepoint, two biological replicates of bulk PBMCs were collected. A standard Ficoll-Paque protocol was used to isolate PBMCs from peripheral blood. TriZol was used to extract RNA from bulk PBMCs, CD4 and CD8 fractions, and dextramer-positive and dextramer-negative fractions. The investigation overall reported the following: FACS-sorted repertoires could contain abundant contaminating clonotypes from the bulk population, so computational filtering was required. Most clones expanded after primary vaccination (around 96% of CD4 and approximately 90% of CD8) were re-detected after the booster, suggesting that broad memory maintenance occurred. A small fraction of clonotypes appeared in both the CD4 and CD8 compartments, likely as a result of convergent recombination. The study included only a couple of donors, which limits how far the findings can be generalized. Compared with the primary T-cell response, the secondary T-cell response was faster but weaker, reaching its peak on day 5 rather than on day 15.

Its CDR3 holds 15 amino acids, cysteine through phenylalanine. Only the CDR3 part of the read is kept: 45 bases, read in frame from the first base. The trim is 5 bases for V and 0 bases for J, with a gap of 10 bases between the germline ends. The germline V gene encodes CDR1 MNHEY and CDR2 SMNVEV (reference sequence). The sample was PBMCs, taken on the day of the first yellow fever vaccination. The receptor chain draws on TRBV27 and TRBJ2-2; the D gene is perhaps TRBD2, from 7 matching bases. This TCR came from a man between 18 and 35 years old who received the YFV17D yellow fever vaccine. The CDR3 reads CASSPGGPNTGELFF. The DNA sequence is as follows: TGTGCCAGCAGTCCCGGGGGGCCGAACACCGGGGAGCTGTTTTTT.